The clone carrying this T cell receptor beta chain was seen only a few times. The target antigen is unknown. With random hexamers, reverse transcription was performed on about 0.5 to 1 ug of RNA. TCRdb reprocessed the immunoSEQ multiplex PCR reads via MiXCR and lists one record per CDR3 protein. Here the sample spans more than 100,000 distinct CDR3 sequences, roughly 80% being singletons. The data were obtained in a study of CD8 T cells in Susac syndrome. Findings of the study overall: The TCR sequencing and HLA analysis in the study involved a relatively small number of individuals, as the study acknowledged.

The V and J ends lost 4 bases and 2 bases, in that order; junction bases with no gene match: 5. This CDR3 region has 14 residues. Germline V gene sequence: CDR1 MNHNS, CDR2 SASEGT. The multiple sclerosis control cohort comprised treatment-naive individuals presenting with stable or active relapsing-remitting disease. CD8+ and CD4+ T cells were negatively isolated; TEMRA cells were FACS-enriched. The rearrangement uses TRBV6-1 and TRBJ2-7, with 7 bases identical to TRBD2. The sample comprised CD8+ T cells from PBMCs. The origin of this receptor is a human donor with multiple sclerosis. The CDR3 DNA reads TGTGCCAGCAGTGGGGTACTAGCGCCCTACGAGCAGTACTTC. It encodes CASSGVLAPYEQYF.